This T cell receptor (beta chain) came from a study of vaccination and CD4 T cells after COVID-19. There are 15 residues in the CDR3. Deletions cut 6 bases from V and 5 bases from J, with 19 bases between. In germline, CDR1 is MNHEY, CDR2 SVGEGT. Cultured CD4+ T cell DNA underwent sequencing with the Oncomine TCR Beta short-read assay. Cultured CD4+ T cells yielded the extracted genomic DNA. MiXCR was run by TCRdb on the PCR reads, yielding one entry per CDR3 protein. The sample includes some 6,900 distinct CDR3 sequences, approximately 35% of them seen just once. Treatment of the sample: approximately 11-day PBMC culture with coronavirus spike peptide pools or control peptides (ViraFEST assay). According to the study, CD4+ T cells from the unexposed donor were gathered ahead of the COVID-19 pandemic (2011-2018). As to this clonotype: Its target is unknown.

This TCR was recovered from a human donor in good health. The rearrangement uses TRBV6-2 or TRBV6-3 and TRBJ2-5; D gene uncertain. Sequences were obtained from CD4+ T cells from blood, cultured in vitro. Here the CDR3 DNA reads TGTGCCAGCAGCTCAATCTCTGACCCGCGGGAGACCCAGTACTTC. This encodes CASSSISDPRETQYF.